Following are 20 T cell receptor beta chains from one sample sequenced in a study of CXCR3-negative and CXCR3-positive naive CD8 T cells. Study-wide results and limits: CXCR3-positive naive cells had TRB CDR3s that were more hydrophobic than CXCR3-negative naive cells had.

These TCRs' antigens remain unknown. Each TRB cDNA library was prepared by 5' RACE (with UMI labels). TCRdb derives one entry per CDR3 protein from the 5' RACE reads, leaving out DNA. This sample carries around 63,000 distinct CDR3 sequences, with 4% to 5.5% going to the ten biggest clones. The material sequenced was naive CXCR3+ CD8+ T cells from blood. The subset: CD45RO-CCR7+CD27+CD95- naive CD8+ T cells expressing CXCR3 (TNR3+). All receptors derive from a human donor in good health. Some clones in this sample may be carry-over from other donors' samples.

The CDR3 here is CASSTPLEESYNEQFF. The V call is TRBV7-2, the J call TRBJ2-1. CDR1 is SGHTA and CDR2 is FQGNSA in the germline V gene. The CDR3 is made up of 16 amino acids.

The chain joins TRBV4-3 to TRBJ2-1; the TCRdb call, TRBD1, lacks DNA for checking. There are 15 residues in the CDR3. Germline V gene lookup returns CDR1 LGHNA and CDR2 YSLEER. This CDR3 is CASSRRAQGADEQFF.

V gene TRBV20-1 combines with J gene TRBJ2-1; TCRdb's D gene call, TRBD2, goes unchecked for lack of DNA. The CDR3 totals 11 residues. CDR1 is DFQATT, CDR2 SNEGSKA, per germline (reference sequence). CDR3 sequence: CSAREGPEQFF.

CDR3 sequence: CASSSQGAKDEQYF. V usage is TRBV14 and J usage is TRBJ2-7; there is no DNA to check the TCRdb D call of TRBD1. Germline CDR1 reads SGHDN; CDR2 reads FVKESK. The CDR3 is 14 amino acids.

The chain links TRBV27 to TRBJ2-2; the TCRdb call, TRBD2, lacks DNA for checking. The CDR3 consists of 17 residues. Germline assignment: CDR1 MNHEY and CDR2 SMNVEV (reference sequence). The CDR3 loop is CASSPRAWGGGIEELFF.

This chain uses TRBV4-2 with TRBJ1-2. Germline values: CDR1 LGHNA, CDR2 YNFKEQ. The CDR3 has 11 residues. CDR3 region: CASRGLRGYTF.

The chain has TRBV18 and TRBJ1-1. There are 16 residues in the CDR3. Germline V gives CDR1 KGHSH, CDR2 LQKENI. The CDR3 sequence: CASSPSDSPWNTEAFF.

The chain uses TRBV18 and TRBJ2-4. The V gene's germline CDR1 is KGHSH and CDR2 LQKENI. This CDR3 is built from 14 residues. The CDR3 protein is CASSPPQTTDIQYF.

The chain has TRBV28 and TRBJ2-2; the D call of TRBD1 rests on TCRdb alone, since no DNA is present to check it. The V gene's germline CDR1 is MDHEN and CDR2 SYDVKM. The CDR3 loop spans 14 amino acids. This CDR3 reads CASSPRTHTGELFF.

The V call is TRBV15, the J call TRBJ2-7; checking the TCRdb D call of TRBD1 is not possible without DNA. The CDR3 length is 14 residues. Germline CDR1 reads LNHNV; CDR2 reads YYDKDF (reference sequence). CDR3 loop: CATSRDPTAYEQYF.

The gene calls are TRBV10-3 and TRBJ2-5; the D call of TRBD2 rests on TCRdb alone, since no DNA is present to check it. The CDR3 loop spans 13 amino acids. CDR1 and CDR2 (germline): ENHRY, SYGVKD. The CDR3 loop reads CAIAGLLEETQYF.

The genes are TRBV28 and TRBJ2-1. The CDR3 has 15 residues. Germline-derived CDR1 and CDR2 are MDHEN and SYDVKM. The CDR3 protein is CASSLPASSYNEQFF.

The CDR3 reads CASSEGDRVGVEQYF. The V call is TRBV6-1, the J call TRBJ2-7. The CDR3 has 15 residues. Looked up from germline, CDR1 is MNHNS and CDR2 is SASEGT.

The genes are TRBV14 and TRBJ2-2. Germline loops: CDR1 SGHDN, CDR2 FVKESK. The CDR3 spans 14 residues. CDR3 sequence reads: CASSHNRNTWELFF. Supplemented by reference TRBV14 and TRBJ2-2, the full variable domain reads EAGVTQFPSHSVIEKGQTVTLRCDPISGHDNLYWYRRVMGKEIKFLLHFVKESKQDESGMPNNRFLAERTGGTYSTLKVQPAELEDSGVYFCASSHNRNTWELFFGEGSRLTVL.

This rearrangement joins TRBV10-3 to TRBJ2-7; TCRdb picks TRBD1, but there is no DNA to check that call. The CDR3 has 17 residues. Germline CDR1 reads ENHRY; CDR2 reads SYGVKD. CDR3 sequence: CAISDPFQRGAVYEQYF.

The CDR3 here is CASSFGGGETQYF. The chain carries TRBV7-6 and TRBJ2-5; TCRdb outputs TRBD1, but without DNA this stays unchecked. Germline loops: CDR1 SGHVS, CDR2 FNYEAQ. The CDR3 totals 13 residues.

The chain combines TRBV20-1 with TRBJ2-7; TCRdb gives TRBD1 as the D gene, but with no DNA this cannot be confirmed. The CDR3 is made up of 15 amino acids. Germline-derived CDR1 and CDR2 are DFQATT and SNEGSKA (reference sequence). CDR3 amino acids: CSARWTEAFSYEQYF.

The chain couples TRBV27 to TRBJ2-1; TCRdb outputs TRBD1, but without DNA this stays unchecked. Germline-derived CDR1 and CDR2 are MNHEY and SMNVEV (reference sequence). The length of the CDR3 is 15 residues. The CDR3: CASSTFGQYNNEQFF.

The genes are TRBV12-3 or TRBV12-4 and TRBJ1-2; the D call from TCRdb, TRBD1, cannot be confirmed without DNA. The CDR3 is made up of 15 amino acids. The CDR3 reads CAGILGEGQGDGYTF.

The CDR3 sequence is CSVEDLRRTNYGYTF. The chain is built from TRBV29-1 and TRBJ1-2. This CDR3 contains 15 residues. Germline CDR1 SQVTM, CDR2 ANQGSEA. The entire variable domain, with the rest obtained from reference TRBV29-1 and TRBJ1-2, is as follows: SAVISQKPSRDICQRGTSLTIQCQVDSQVTMMFWYRQQPGQSLTLIATANQGSEATYESGFVIDKFPISRPNLTFSTLTVSNMSPEDSSIYLCSVEDLRRTNYGYTFGSGTRLTVV.